The 29 T cell receptor beta chains listed next were all sequenced from one sample in a study of radiotherapy plus CTLA-4 blockade in lung cancer. Here immunoSEQ multiplex PCR was the method, and the copy in TCRdb shows in-frame clones only, minus some. Found here are 23,000 or so clones, around 72% of them singletons; the top ten hold about 3.5%. The sample here was peripheral blood, taken from a patient treated with radiotherapy plus ipilimumab. These receptors were collected from a human donor with non-small cell lung cancer who had stable disease on radiotherapy plus ipilimumab.

The CDR3 sequence is CASSSIGTGTYNEQFF. DNA for the CDR3: TGTGCCAGCAGTTCAATTGGGACCGGCACCTACAATGAGCAGTTCTTC. This chain links TRBV6-6 with TRBJ2-1; D might be TRBD1 or TRBD2, each matching 5 bases. CDR1 is MNHNY and CDR2 is SVGAGI in the germline V gene (reference sequence). V was cut by 4 bases and J by 2 bases, with 15 bases left in between. The length of the CDR3 is 16 residues.

This clone was seen only once. The rearrangement uses TRBV6-5 and TRBJ2-7, with D uncertain. CDR1 and CDR2 (germline): MNHEY, SVGAGI. V was cut by 3 bases and J by 8 bases, with 8 bases left in between. The CDR3 is made up of 11 amino acids. CDR3 in DNA: TGTGCCAGCAGTTATCTATCAAAGCAGTACTTC. Amino acids: CASSYLSKQYF.

This clone has more than one count but fewer than ten. The rearrangement links TRBV10-2 to TRBJ1-4; D not resolved. CDR1 and CDR2 from the germline V gene are WSHSY and SAAADI. Trimming removed 6 bases at V and 1 base at J, with 9 bases between. The CDR3 has 14 amino acids. The CDR3 DNA reads TGCGCCAGCAGCGGACGAATAACTAATGAAAAACTGTTTTTT. Protein product: CASSGRITNEKLFF.

V and J are TRBV14 and TRBJ2-1, with 8 positions matching TRBD2. The CDR3 is 15 residues long. Germline assignment: CDR1 SGHDN and CDR2 FVKESK. The ends lost 1 base at V and 6 bases at J; junction bases unmatched: 5. The CDR3 coding sequence is TGTGCCAGCAGCCAAGTGAGCGGGAGCGGCAATGAGCAGTTCTTC. Its protein product is CASSQVSGSGNEQFF. The entire variable domain, with the rest obtained from reference TRBV14 and TRBJ2-1, is as follows: EAGVTQFPSHSVIEKGQTVTLRCDPISGHDNLYWYRRVMGKEIKFLLHFVKESKQDESGMPNNRFLAERTGGTYSTLKVQPAELEDSGVYFCASSQVSGSGNEQFFGPGTRLTVL.

The chain employs TRBV7-9 and TRBJ2-3; 11 nucleotides agree with TRBD2. CDR1 and CDR2 (germline): SEHNR, FQNEAQ (reference sequence). This CDR3 spans 17 amino acids. Unmatched junction bases numbered 8, after V lost 0 bases and J lost 6 bases. The CDR3 region has the DNA TGTGCCAGCAGCTTAGCGGGGCTAGCGGGAGGTGCGGATACGCAGTATTTT. Translating it yields CASSLAGLAGGADTQYF.

The gene calls are TRBV7-9 and TRBJ1-2; weak D call: TRBD1 (5 bases). The germline V and J ends were trimmed by 3 bases and 2 bases, with 13 bases remaining between them. The germline CDR1 and CDR2 sequences are SEHNR and FQNEAQ (reference sequence). This CDR3 has 15 residues. CDR3 DNA: TGTGCCAGCAGCTTGAATGGTGCAGGGAACTATGGCTACACCTTC. It is translated as CASSLNGAGNYGYTF.

V is TRBV7-9 and J is TRBJ1-1; D gene ambiguous. The CDR3 totals 11 residues. CDR1 and CDR2 from the germline V gene are SEHNR and FQNEAQ (reference sequence). V lost 1 base and J lost 6, with 3 bases in between. The CDR3 sequence is CASSLEAEAFF. CDR3 sequence (DNA): TGTGCCAGCAGCTTAGAGGCTGAAGCTTTCTTT.

This chain links TRBV7-3 with TRBJ2-1; 13 bases map to TRBD2. CDR3 size: 17 residues. In germline, CDR1 is SGHTA, CDR2 FQGTGA. The V and J ends lost 0 bases and 7 bases, in that order; junction bases with no gene match: 6. The CDR3 spells CASSLTPTSGRRNEQFF. In nucleotides, the CDR3 is TGTGCCAGCAGCTTAACCCCGACTAGCGGGAGGAGGAATGAGCAGTTCTTC.

The J gene is TRBJ2-1, the V gene TRBV7-6, with D perhaps matching TRBD2 (5 bases). Deletions cut 5 bases from V and 10 bases from J, with 15 bases between. Germline V gene data show CDR1 as SGHVS and CDR2 as FNYEAQ. The CDR3 is 13 amino acids. In DNA form, the CDR3 reads TGTGCCAGCAGCAAAGTCGAGGGTCGCGAGCAGTTCTTC. It yields the protein CASSKVEGREQFF.

The chain joins TRBV21-1 to TRBJ2-5; TRBD2 was called by the table and not checked on the DNA. TRBV21-1 is recorded as a pseudogene. This CDR3 has 19 amino acids. The CDR3 DNA reads TGTGCCAGCAGCAAACCACCCCTTGAGGTAGCGGGAGTAAGGGAGACCCAGTACTTC. Protein sequence: CASSKPPLEVAGVRETQYF.

The genes are TRBV29-1 and TRBJ2-2; TRBD1 agrees at 11 bases. Germline-derived CDR1 and CDR2 are SQVTM and ANQGSEA. Unmatched junction bases numbered 6, after V lost 5 bases and J lost 4 bases. The CDR3 has 15 amino acids. In DNA, the CDR3 is TGCAGCGTTCGAGGACAGGGGGCTTCCACCGGGGAGCTGTTTTTT. This codes for CSVRGQGASTGELFF.

The genes are TRBV7-9 and TRBJ2-7, with 10 bases matching TRBD1. The CDR3 is made up of 15 amino acids. J gave up 3 bases and V 5 bases, and 7 bases lay outside the gene matches. The V gene's germline CDR1 is SEHNR and CDR2 FQNEAQ (reference sequence). The CDR3 DNA sequence: TGTGCCAGCAGCATCGCCGGGACAGGGGTCTACGAGCAGTACTTC. It is translated as CASSIAGTGVYEQYF. Full variable domain (missing parts from reference TRBV7-9 and TRBJ2-7): DTGVSQNPRHKITKRGQNVTFRCDPISEHNRLYWYRQTLGQGPEFLTYFQNEAQLEKSRLLSDRFSAERPKGSFSTLEIQRTEQGDSAMYLCASSIAGTGVYEQYFGPGTRLTVT.

V gene TRBV4-1 combines with J gene TRBJ2-7, with a tentative D call TRBD1 (6 bases). The CDR3 consists of 16 residues. Deletions cut 0 bases from V and 4 bases from J, with 16 bases between. The germline gives CDR1 MGHRA, CDR2 YSYEKL. CDR3 loop: CASSQDWEGGAYEQYF. In DNA form, the CDR3 reads TGCGCCAGCAGCCAAGATTGGGAAGGGGGAGCTTACGAGCAGTACTTC.

The chain combines TRBV2 with TRBJ2-1; 7 bases are shared with TRBD1. The germline CDR1 and CDR2 sequences are SNHLY and FYNNEI. CDR3 length: 16 amino acids. V was pared by 0 bases and J by 9 bases, with 11 bases of the junction left unmatched. CDR3 sequence reads: CASSEARIQQGSEQFF. The CDR3 bases are TGTGCCAGCAGTGAAGCGCGGATTCAACAGGGGTCTGAGCAGTTCTTC.

This rearrangement joins TRBV29-1 to TRBJ2-7, with D unclear. The CDR3 is 12 residues long. Trimming pared 3 bases from V and 9 bases from J, leaving 15 bases between. CDR1 and CDR2 (germline): SQVTM, ANQGSEA. In nucleotides, the CDR3 is TGCAGCGTTGATATGGTCGGCAGCAGGCAGTACTTC. Protein sequence: CSVDMVGSRQYF.

The J gene is TRBJ1-5, the V gene TRBV27; D is ambiguous. The CDR3 sequence is 13 residues long. CDR1 is MNHEY and CDR2 is SMNVEV in the germline V gene (reference sequence). Trimming removed 2 bases from V and 7 bases from J, with 9 bases in between. DNA for the CDR3: TGTGCCAGCAGTTTACTCCGGGGACAGCCCCAGCATTTT. Translated: CASSLLRGQPQHF.

The V gene is TRBV28, the J gene TRBJ2-3; tentative D call: TRBD2 (6 bases). CDR1 and CDR2 (germline): MDHEN, SYDVKM. The CDR3 has 16 residues. Deletions cut 7 bases from V and 1 base from J, with 18 bases between. The CDR3 DNA is TGTGCCAGCACCCTTTTACAAGCTAGCGGCACAGATACGCAGTATTTT. It is translated as CASTLLQASGTDTQYF.

The CDR3 spells CASSEETQYF. The DNA of the CDR3 is TGTGCCAGCTCTGAAGAGACCCAGTACTTC. V and J are TRBV18 and TRBJ2-5; D uncertain. Germline CDR1 reads KGHSH; CDR2 reads LQKENI. The CDR3 sequence is 10 residues long. V shed 6 bases and J shed 3 bases, with 2 bases lying between them.

This clone was observed a few times. The rearrangement joins TRBV28 to TRBJ1-4; no definite D call. The germline V gene has CDR1 MDHEN and CDR2 SYDVKM. The CDR3 extends over 14 amino acids. V was trimmed by 7 bases and J by 7 bases, leaving 16 bases between them. The CDR3 DNA follows: TGTGCCAGCAACCAAATGGCGGTTCGTGAAAAACTGTTTTTT. The encoded protein is CASNQMAVREKLFF.

The rearrangement links TRBV11-3 to TRBJ2-1; tentatively, D is TRBD2 (6 bases). Germline CDR1 SGHNT, CDR2 YENEEA. V gave up 5 bases and J gave up 6 bases, with 20 bases separating them. The CDR3 length is 16 residues. The CDR3 DNA reads TGTGCCAGCAGCCCCCTCGCGAGACTAGGTCTCAATGAGCAGTTCTTC. Its translation is CASSPLARLGLNEQFF.

V usage is TRBV7-9 and J usage is TRBJ2-7; D is perhaps TRBD2 (6 bases). Trimming stripped 5 bases from V and 3 bases from J, with 11 bases between. This CDR3 is built from 13 residues. Germline CDR1 reads SEHNR; CDR2 reads FQNEAQ (reference sequence). The CDR3 nucleotides are TGTGCCAGCAGCGTCGGGAGTTTCTACGAGCAGTACTTC. This sequence encodes CASSVGSFYEQYF.

This clone occurred a few times. CDR3 region: CASSPPQFMNTEAFF. The CDR3 bases are TGCGCCAGCAGCCCACCACAGTTCATGAACACTGAAGCTTTCTTT. The chain uses TRBV4-1 and TRBJ1-1; D gene ambiguous. Germline CDR1 is MGHRA and CDR2 is YSYEKL. Trimming took off 4 bases at V and 0 bases at J, with 12 bases between the two ends. The CDR3 contains 15 residues.

This clone was observed a single time. V and J are TRBV5-8 and TRBJ1-4; a possible D gene is TRBD1 (6 bases). CDR1 is SGHTS and CDR2 is YDEGEE in the germline V gene. CDR3 size: 16 residues. With 5 bases removed from V and 8 bases from J, the gap between germline ends came to 22 bases. CDR3 loop: CASSLTGQFGGEKLFF. The DNA of the CDR3 is TGTGCCAGCAGTCTTACAGGGCAGTTCGGAGGAGAAAAACTGTTTTTT.

This clone has a handful of counts. The V and J genes are TRBV7-3 and TRBJ2-2; D call uncertain. The ends were cut back, 1 base at V and 5 bases at J, with 14 bases in the middle. CDR3 length: 16 amino acids. CDR1 SGHTA and CDR2 FQGTGA come from the germline V gene. Here the CDR3 DNA reads TGTGCCAGCAGCTTAATGTCTGGACCCAAAACCGGGGAGCTGTTTTTT. Protein product: CASSLMSGPKTGELFF.

The rearrangement uses TRBV2 and TRBJ1-5; D is ambiguous. Looked up from germline, CDR1 is SNHLY and CDR2 is FYNNEI. The CDR3 runs 14 residues. V gave up 8 bases and J gave up 0 bases, with 11 bases separating them. The CDR3 reads CASAYSNSNQPQHF. The CDR3 region has the DNA TGTGCCAGCGCATACTCCAATAGCAATCAGCCCCAGCATTTT.

The V and J genes are TRBV7-2 and TRBJ2-3; 7 bases are a match to TRBD2. V gave up 0 bases and J gave up 6 bases; unmatched junction bases: 0. This CDR3 comprises 13 residues. Germline V gives CDR1 SGHTA, CDR2 FQGNSA. DNA for the CDR3: TGTGCCAGCAGCTTAGCGCGGGGGGATACGCAGTATTTT. Translated, it gives CASSLARGDTQYF.

The CDR3 sequence: CASSALRGRGYEQYF. CDR3 in DNA: TGTGCCAGTAGTGCCCTTAGGGGCAGGGGCTACGAGCAGTACTTC. This chain uses TRBV19 with TRBJ2-7; possible D gene TRBD1, 6 bases. The CDR3 has 15 residues. V shed 5 bases and J shed 3 bases, with 17 bases lying between them. CDR1 is LNHDA, CDR2 SQIVND, per germline (reference sequence).

This clone came up a few times. The CDR3 does not end in the conserved phenylalanine or tryptophan, so this is likely a read error. It is unclear where the CDR3 begins or ends on the DNA, so no DNA is shown, and the CDR3 is as TCRdb lists it. V is TRBV6-1 and J is TRBJ2-7; TRBD1, the table's D call, was not compared with the DNA. Germline V CDR1 and CDR2: MNHNS, SASEGT. 11 amino acids form the CDR3, both terminal residues included. The chain's CDR3 is CASSGQGWVFL.

The chain couples TRBV5-6 to TRBJ1-3; unclear D gene. CDR3 size: 13 residues. Per germline, CDR1 SGHDT and CDR2 YYEEEE. V lost 5 bases to trimming and J lost 4 bases, with 10 bases between them. The CDR3 sequence: CASRLNSGNTIYF. The CDR3 DNA sequence: TGTGCCAGCAGACTGAACTCCGGAAACACCATATATTTT.